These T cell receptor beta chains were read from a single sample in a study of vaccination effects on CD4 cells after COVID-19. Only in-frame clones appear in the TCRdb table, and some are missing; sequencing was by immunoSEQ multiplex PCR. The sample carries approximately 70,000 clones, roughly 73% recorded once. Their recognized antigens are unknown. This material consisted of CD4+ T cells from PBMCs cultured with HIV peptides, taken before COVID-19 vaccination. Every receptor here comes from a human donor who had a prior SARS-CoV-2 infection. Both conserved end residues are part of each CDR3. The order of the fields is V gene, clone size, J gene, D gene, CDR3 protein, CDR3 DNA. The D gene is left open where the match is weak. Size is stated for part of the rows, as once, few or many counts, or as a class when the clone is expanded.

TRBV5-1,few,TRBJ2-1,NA,CASSLDGHTSYNEQFF,TGCGCCAGCAGCTTGGACGGCCACACATCCTACAATGAGCAGTTCTTC
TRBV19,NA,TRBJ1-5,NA,CASSTSGRHQGNQPQHF,TGTGCCAGTAGTACCTCGGGCCGACATCAGGGCAATCAGCCCCAGCATTTT
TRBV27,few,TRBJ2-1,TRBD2,CASSLKPAGGYNEQFF,TGTGCCAGCAGTTTAAAACCAGCGGGGGGGTACAATGAGCAGTTCTTC
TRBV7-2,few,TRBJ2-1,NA,CASSLDPTRVGEQFF,TGTGCCAGCAGCCTCGACCCGACGAGGGTTGGTGAGCAGTTCTTC
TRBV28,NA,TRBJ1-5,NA,CASSFMGQPQHF,TGTGCCAGCAGTTTCATGGGCCAGCCCCAGCATTTT
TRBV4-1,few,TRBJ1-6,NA,CASSQDLADSYSPLHF,TGCGCCAGCAGCCAAGATCTGGCAGATTCTTATTCACCCCTCCACTTT
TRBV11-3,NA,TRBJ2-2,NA,CASSLGPARGELFF,TGTGCCAGCAGCTTGGGACCAGCCAGGGGGGAGCTGTTTTTT
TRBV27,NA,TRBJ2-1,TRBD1,CASTFIRGIYNEQFF,TGTGCCAGCACCTTCATCAGGGGGATCTACAATGAGCAGTTCTTC
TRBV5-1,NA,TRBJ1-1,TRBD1,CASRRQGSNTEAFF,TGCGCCAGCCGCCGACAGGGCTCGAACACTGAAGCTTTCTTT
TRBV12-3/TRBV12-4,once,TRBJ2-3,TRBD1,CASSLDRPDTQYF,TGTGCCAGCAGTTTGGACAGGCCAGATACGCAGTATTTT
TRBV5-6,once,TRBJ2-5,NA,CASSGGGFQETQYF,TGTGCCAGCAGCGGAGGGGGGTTCCAAGAGACCCAGTACTTC
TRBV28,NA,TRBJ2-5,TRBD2,CASSPSGSGQETQYF,TGTGCCAGCAGCCCTAGCGGGAGCGGCCAAGAGACCCAGTACTTC
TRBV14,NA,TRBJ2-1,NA,CASSQLVRYNEQFF,TGTGCCAGCAGCCAATTGGTGCGTTACAATGAGCAGTTCTTC
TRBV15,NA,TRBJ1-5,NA,CATSARAASNQPQHF,TGTGCCACCAGCGCGCGGGCCGCTAGTAATCAGCCCCAGCATTTT
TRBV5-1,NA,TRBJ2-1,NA,CASSIRQASNEQFF,TGCGCCAGCAGCATACGACAGGCAAGCAATGAGCAGTTCTTC
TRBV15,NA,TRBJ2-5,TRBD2,CATSLPSGLAGSGETQYF,TGTGCCACCAGCCTCCCAAGTGGGCTAGCGGGGTCGGGGGAGACCCAGTACTTC
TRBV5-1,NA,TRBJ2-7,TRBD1,CASSSRQTIQGDEQYF,TGCGCCAGCAGCTCCCGACAGACTATACAGGGGGACGAGCAGTACTTC
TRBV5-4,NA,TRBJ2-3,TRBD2,CASSPIKIAGGNTDTQYF,TGTGCCAGCAGCCCGATCAAAATAGCGGGGGGGAACACAGATACGCAGTATTTT
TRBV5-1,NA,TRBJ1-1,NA,CASSLGLEIGETFF,TGCGCCAGCAGCTTGGGTTTAGAAATCGGTGAGACTTTCTTT
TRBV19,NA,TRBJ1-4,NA,CASSIYSGAEKLFF,TGTGCCAGTAGTATTTATTCAGGGGCTGAAAAACTGTTTTTT
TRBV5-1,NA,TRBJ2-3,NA,CASSTHQATDTQYF,TGCGCCAGCAGCACCCACCAGGCCACAGATACGCAGTATTTT
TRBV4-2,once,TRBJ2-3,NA,CASSQEFVRAYTDTQYF,TGTGCCAGCAGCCAAGAATTCGTCCGCGCCTACACAGATACGCAGTATTTT
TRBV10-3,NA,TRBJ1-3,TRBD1,CAISAQGAGGNTIYF,TGTGCCATCAGTGCACAGGGGGCTGGTGGAAACACCATATATTTT
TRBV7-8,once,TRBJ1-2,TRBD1,CASSLPGTGPYGYTF,TGTGCCAGCAGCTTACCAGGGACAGGGCCTTATGGCTACACCTTC
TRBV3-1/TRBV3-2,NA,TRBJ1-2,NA,CASSPGQMGYTF,TGTGCCAGCAGCCCAGGACAGATGGGCTACACCTTC
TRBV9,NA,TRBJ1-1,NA,CASSRGSFGLNTEAFF,TGTGCCAGCAGCAGGGGGTCGTTTGGGTTGAACACTGAAGCTTTCTTT
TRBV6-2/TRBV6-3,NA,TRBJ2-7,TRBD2,CASSQGLASYEQYF,TGTGCCAGCAGTCAGGGACTAGCATCCTACGAGCAGTACTTC
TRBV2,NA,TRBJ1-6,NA,CASRGTVNSPLHF,TGTGCCAGCAGAGGGACGGTTAATTCACCCCTCCACTTT
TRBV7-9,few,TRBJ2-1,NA,CASSSKDSEQFF,TGTGCCAGCAGCTCTAAGGACTCAGAGCAGTTCTTC
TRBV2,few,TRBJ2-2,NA,CAQIRDLNTGELFF,TGTGCCCAGATTCGGGACCTGAACACCGGGGAGCTGTTTTTT
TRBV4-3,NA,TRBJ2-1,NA,CASSQDRGVPNEQFF,TGCGCCAGCAGCCAAGATAGAGGGGTGCCCAATGAGCAGTTCTTC
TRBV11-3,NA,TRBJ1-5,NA,CASSLNSNQPQHF,TGTGCCAGCAGCTTAAACAGCAATCAGCCCCAGCATTTT
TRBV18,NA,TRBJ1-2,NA,CASSPNEAIYGYTF,TGTGCCAGCTCACCTAATGAGGCGATCTATGGCTACACCTTC
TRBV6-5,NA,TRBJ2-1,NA,CASSPRGGEQFF,TGTGCCAGCAGCCCCCGTGGCGGTGAGCAGTTCTTC
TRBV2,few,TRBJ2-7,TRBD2,CASSEKSALFGLAGGRHSYEQYF,TGTGCCAGCAGTGAGAAGTCGGCCTTATTTGGACTAGCGGGAGGGCGTCACTCCTACGAGCAGTACTTC
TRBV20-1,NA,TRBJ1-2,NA,CSARLPNGYTF,TGCAGTGCTAGATTACCGAATGGCTACACCTTC
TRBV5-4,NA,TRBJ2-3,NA,CASSHRETQYF,TGTGCCAGCAGCCACCGAGAGACGCAGTATTTT
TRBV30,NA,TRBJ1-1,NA,CAWNLQVNTEAFF,TGTGCCTGGAACCTACAGGTAAACACTGAAGCTTTCTTT
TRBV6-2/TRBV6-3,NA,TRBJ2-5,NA,CASSALASRETQYF,TGTGCCAGCAGTGCCCTAGCGAGCAGAGAGACCCAGTACTTC
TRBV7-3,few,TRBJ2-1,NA,CASSLFPTSLNEQFF,TGTGCCAGCAGCTTATTCCCGACTAGTCTAAATGAGCAGTTCTTC
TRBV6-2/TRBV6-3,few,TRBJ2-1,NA,CASTYHDKGNEQFF,TGTGCCAGCACTTACCACGACAAGGGGAATGAGCAGTTCTTC
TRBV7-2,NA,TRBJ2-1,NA,CASSLRGGLLVEQFF,TGTGCCAGCAGCTTACGTGGGGGGCTGCTGGTGGAGCAGTTCTTC
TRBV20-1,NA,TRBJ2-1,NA,CSALGNEQFF,TGCAGTGCTTTGGGGAATGAGCAGTTCTTC
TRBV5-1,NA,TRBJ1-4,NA,CASSRVANEKLFF,TGCGCCAGCAGTAGGGTGGCTAATGAAAAACTGTTTTTT
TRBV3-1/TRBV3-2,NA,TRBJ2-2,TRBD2,CASSQLGAGGNTGELFF,TGTGCCAGCAGCCAGCTTGGTGCGGGAGGAAACACCGGGGAGCTGTTTTTT
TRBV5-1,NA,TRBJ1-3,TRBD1,CASSPDREGNTIYF,TGCGCCAGCAGCCCCGACAGGGAGGGAAACACCATATATTTT
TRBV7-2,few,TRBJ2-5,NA,CASSLGSRSGQETQYF,TGTGCCAGCAGCTTAGGATCGCGATCAGGCCAAGAGACCCAGTACTTC
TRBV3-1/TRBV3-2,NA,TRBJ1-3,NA,CASSPFSGNTIYF,TGTGCCAGCAGTCCCTTCTCTGGAAACACCATATATTTT
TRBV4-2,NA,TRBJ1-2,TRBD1,CASSPKQGYGYTF,TGTGCCAGCAGCCCTAAACAGGGGTATGGCTACACCTTC
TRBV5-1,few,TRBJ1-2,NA,CASSLFGGSNYGYTF,TGCGCCAGCAGCTTGTTCGGGGGGTCGAACTATGGCTACACCTTC
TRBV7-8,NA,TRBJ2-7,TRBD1,CASSLMGTGSREQYF,TGTGCCAGCAGCTTAATGGGGACAGGGTCGCGCGAGCAGTACTTC
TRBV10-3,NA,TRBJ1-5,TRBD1,CAISDGQGLASNQPQHF,TGTGCCATCAGTGATGGACAGGGACTCGCTTCAAATCAGCCCCAGCATTTT
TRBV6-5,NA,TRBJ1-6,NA,CASSPILSNSPLHF,TGTGCCAGCAGTCCTATTCTAAGTAATTCACCCCTCCACTTT
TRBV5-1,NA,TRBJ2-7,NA,CASSLVAGSYEQYF,TGCGCCAGCAGCTTGGTGGCAGGGTCCTACGAGCAGTACTTC
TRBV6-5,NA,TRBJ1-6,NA,CASSYSEYTDSPLHF,TGTGCCAGCAGTTACTCTGAGTACACGGATTCACCCCTCCACTTT
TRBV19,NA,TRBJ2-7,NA,CASSAFGAGRYEQYF,TGTGCCAGTAGCGCGTTTGGGGCAGGACGCTACGAGCAGTACTTC